This T cell receptor beta chain originates from a study of tumor-infiltrating lymphocytes in glioblastoma multiforme. Findings and caveats of the study: T cells were not sorted into functional subsets.

Multiple V-beta primers and a C-beta primer amplified TCRB from RNA. Unique molecular identifiers were not described for the libraries. TCRdb redid the calling of the multiplex PCR reads with MiXCR, one entry per CDR3 protein. The table lists around 8,600 distinct CDR3 sequences, about 80% of them singletons. Per germline, CDR1 DFQATT and CDR2 SNEGSKA (reference sequence). There are 15 residues in the CDR3. V was trimmed by 8 bases and J by 5 bases, leaving 25 bases between them. This clonotype was observed a few times. Its target is unknown. The sequenced sample was brain tumor tissue. The sequence came from a male donor with glioblastoma. The chain combines TRBV20-1 with TRBJ2-7, with D maybe TRBD1 (6 bases). The CDR3 region has the DNA TGCAGTACTTCCAATTTGGGGACATTGAGGGACGAGCAGTACTTC. As protein: CSTSNLGTLRDEQYF.